This passage covers 18 T cell receptor beta chains from one sample sequenced in a study of cytomegalovirus exposure and HLA in healthy donors. Primers for the PCR totalled 60 Vbeta and 13 Jbeta. Sequenced by immunoSEQ multiplex PCR; TCRdb stores in-frame clones only, minus some. In the table there are some 95,000 clones, roughly 66% of which are singletons. The specimen sequenced was PBMCs. All receptors derive from a man aged 30 to 45 in good health and CMV-seronegative.

The rearrangement uses TRBV5-1 and TRBJ1-1; D possibly corresponds to TRBD1 (6 bases). V was pared by 2 bases and J by 5 bases, with 19 bases between. CDR1 SGHRS and CDR2 YFSETQ come from the germline V gene. The CDR3 contains 16 residues. The CDR3 region has the DNA TGCGCCAGCAGCTTAGGGGGGGACGGGGTTGGTACTGAAGCTTTCTTT. This sequence encodes CASSLGGDGVGTEAFF.

This clone was counted between two and nine times. The chain has TRBV18 and TRBJ1-6; D possibly corresponds to TRBD1 (6 bases). V was pared by 2 bases and J by 7 bases, with 12 bases between. The CDR3 spans 15 residues. Germline lookup yields CDR1 KGHSH and CDR2 LQKENI. DNA for the CDR3: TGTGCCAGCTCACCAACAACAGGGTGGAATTCACCCCTCCACTTT. This sequence encodes CASSPTTGWNSPLHF. Looking up the rest from reference TRBV18 and TRBJ1-6 gives the full variable domain: NAGVMQNPRHLVRRRGQEARLRCSPMKGHSHVYWYRQLPEEGLKFMVYLQKENIIDESGMPKERFSAEFPKEGPSILRIQQVVRGDSAAYFCASSPTTGWNSPLHFGNGTRLTVT.

This clone was counted only a few times. The chain uses TRBV5-1 and TRBJ2-7; 11 nucleotides line up with TRBD2. Germline CDR1 reads SGHRS; CDR2 reads YFSETQ. J lost 4 bases, V lost 2 bases, and 5 bases had no gene match. This CDR3 is built from 15 residues. Here the CDR3 DNA reads TGCGCCAGCAGCTTTACTAGCGGGGGTGGATACGAGCAGTACTTC. This translates into CASSFTSGGGYEQYF.

The table lists this clone with a few counts. The chain has TRBV28 and TRBJ2-3; D is possibly TRBD1 (5 bases). The CDR3 sequence is 13 residues long. Trimming pared 3 bases from V and 2 bases from J, leaving 6 bases between. In germline, CDR1 is MDHEN, CDR2 SYDVKM. The CDR3 DNA reads TGTGCCAGCAGTTTGGACACCACAGATACGCAGTATTTT. Its translation: CASSLDTTDTQYF.

This clone was picked up one time. This chain links TRBV7-2 with TRBJ2-7; D unresolved. Germline assignment: CDR1 SGHTA and CDR2 FQGNSA. The CDR3 runs to 15 residues. Trimming removed 2 bases from V and 0 bases from J, with 11 bases in between. Here the CDR3 DNA reads TGTGCCAGCAGCTTATTTGGCGGATTCTCCTACGAGCAGTACTTC. As protein: CASSLFGGFSYEQYF.

The rearrangement joins TRBV5-1 to TRBJ1-2; no firm D call. V was clipped by 5 bases and J by 4 bases, with 12 bases between them. The CDR3 contains 13 residues. The germline V gene has CDR1 SGHRS and CDR2 YFSETQ. CDR3 DNA sequence: TGCGCCAGCAGTCCTTCGCAGTCCTATGGCTACACCTTC. Translating gives CASSPSQSYGYTF. Filled out from reference TRBV5-1 and TRBJ1-2, the complete variable domain reads KAGVTQTPRYLIKTRGQQVTLSCSPISGHRSVSWYQQTPGQGLQFLFEYFSETQRNKGNFPGRFSGRQFSNSRSEMNVSTLELGDSALYLCASSPSQSYGYTFGSGTRLTVV.

The chain combines TRBV28 with TRBJ1-1; TRBD1 aligns across 9 bases. J lost 0 bases, V lost 4 bases, and 24 bases had no gene match. This CDR3 comprises 22 residues. From germline, CDR1 is MDHEN and CDR2 SYDVKM. The CDR3 DNA is TGTGCCAGCAGTTCAGACAGGGGGTCGATTGCGGAGGAGTACAGGCTGAACACTGAAGCTTTCTTT. Its protein is CASSSDRGSIAEEYRLNTEAFF.

The chain recombines TRBV7-2 with TRBJ1-5; the D is unclear. Germline V gene sequence: CDR1 SGHTA, CDR2 FQGNSA. The V end lost 0 bases, the J end lost 0 bases, and 6 bases lay between the germline ends. The CDR3 spans 15 residues. The CDR3 protein is CASSLAADSNQPQHF. Written as DNA, the CDR3 is TGTGCCAGCAGCTTAGCTGCGGATAGCAATCAGCCCCAGCATTTT.

The chain combines TRBV7-3 with TRBJ2-1; D gene ambiguous. The germline V gene encodes CDR1 SGHTA and CDR2 FQGTGA. Trimming left V 1 base short and J 2 bases short, with 9 bases between. This CDR3 region has 15 residues. The CDR3 bases are TGTGCCAGCAGCTTAATGGCCCAAACCTACAATGAGCAGTTCTTC. Translation: CASSLMAQTYNEQFF. The full variable domain, its missing parts supplied by reference TRBV7-3 and TRBJ2-1, is GAGVSQTPSNKVTEKGKYVELRCDPISGHTALYWYRQSLGQGPEFLIYFQGTGAADDSGLPNDRFFAVRPEGSVSTLKIQRTERGDSAVYLCASSLMAQTYNEQFFGPGTRLTVL.

The J gene is TRBJ2-7, the V gene TRBV30; 8 nucleotides align to TRBD1. The CDR3 extends over 16 amino acids. Germline CDR1 is GTSNPN and CDR2 is SVGIG (reference sequence). V lost 3 bases, J lost 2 bases, and 12 bases stayed unmatched. The chain's CDR3 is CAWSTGQGALPYEQYF. DNA of the CDR3: TGTGCCTGGAGCACCGGACAGGGCGCCCTTCCCTACGAGCAGTACTTC.

The gene calls are TRBV19 and TRBJ1-6; TRBD1 matches 9 bases. The CDR3 sequence is 14 residues long. The V gene's germline CDR1 is LNHDA and CDR2 SQIVND (reference sequence). Trimming cost V 11 bases and J 5 bases; bases outside gene matches: 7. The DNA for the CDR3 is TGTGCCGGGAGACAGGGGGACAATAATTCACCCCTCCACTTT. Its protein is CAGRQGDNNSPLHF.

The chain combines TRBV6-1 with TRBJ1-5, with 9 bases matching TRBD1. Looked up from germline, CDR1 is MNHNS and CDR2 is SASEGT. This CDR3 contains 14 residues. The ends lost 5 bases at V and 7 bases at J; junction bases unmatched: 6. DNA of the CDR3: TGTGCCAGCAGTTTCACAGGGGGCTGGCAGCCCCAGCATTTT. Translating it yields CASSFTGGWQPQHF.

The chain uses TRBV2 and TRBJ2-2; 8 nucleotides line up with TRBD2. V lost 5 bases and J lost 6; bases outside the gene matches: 2. The CDR3 totals 13 residues. Per germline, CDR1 SNHLY and CDR2 FYNNEI. The CDR3 DNA follows: TGTGCCAGCAGTCTGACTAGCGCCGGGGAGCTGTTTTTT. Its protein is CASSLTSAGELFF. Complete variable domain (other parts from reference TRBV2 and TRBJ2-2): EPEVTQTPSHQVTQMGQEVILRCVPISNHLYFYWYRQILGQKVEFLVSFYNNEISEKSEIFDDQFSVERPDGSNFTLKIRSTKLEDSAMYFCASSLTSAGELFFGEGSRLTVL.

The chain employs TRBV30 and TRBJ2-2; TRBD2 matches at 11 bases. The junction had 6 bases not matched to a gene; V was cut back by 2 bases and J by 4 bases. Germline V gene sequence: CDR1 GTSNPN, CDR2 SVGIG (reference sequence). The CDR3 runs to 16 residues. The CDR3 spells CAWSHPGLAGTGELFF. The CDR3 DNA reads TGTGCCTGGAGTCATCCTGGACTAGCGGGCACCGGGGAGCTGTTTTTT.

This clone was seen only a few times. The rearrangement joins TRBV5-5 to TRBJ1-5, with no clear D. CDR1 is SGHKS and CDR2 is YYEKEE in the germline V gene (reference sequence). This CDR3 is built from 17 residues. V lost 2 bases and J 0 bases, leaving 15 bases between the germline ends. The CDR3: CASSFHGGRYSNQPQHF. CDR3 sequence (DNA): TGTGCCAGCAGCTTTCATGGAGGCAGGTATAGCAATCAGCCCCAGCATTTT.

The chain links TRBV5-6 to TRBJ2-7, with 7 bases that match TRBD1. The CDR3 has 15 residues. The germline gives CDR1 SGHDT, CDR2 YYEEEE. V gave up 4 bases and J gave up 0 bases; unmatched junction bases: 7. CDR3 in amino acids: CASSPWGQSSYEQYF. CDR3 sequence (DNA): TGTGCCAGCAGCCCCTGGGGACAGAGCTCCTACGAGCAGTACTTC.

V usage is TRBV4-1 and J usage is TRBJ1-5, with TRBD1 matching over 7 bases. J was trimmed by 7 bases and V by 0 bases; bases with no gene match: 9. Per the germline V gene, CDR1 is MGHRA and CDR2 is YSYEKL. The CDR3 covers 16 residues. The CDR3 region has the DNA TGCGCCAGCAGCCAAGATTCCGGGACAGCGTTCCAGCCCCAGCATTTT. It is translated as CASSQDSGTAFQPQHF.

The chain joins TRBV4-3 to TRBJ1-5; 10 nucleotides agree with TRBD1. V lost 0 bases and J lost 5; bases outside the gene matches: 4. The length of the CDR3 is 16 residues. Per germline, CDR1 LGHNA and CDR2 YSLEER. In DNA form, the CDR3 reads TGCGCCAGCAGCCAAGACTGGACAGGGGGAGATCAGCCCCAGCATTTT. Its translation: CASSQDWTGGDQPQHF.